Sequencing of this T cell receptor (beta chain) was carried out in a study of chemoradiotherapy in HPV16-positive cancers. The CDR3 runs 13 residues. V lost 7 bases to trimming and J lost 2 bases; unmatched junction nucleotides: 5. Germline V lookup: CDR1 GTSNPN, CDR2 SVGIG (reference sequence). Sequencing used immunoSEQ multiplex PCR; TCRdb keeps in-frame clones, though not all of them. The sample lists 5,000 or so clones; around 72% were seen once. The sequencing here drew on tumor tissue, taken from a patient who underwent chemoradiotherapy. The receptor was derived from a human donor with HPV-associated anogenital cancer. J is TRBJ1-3 and V is TRBV30; the match to TRBD1 covers 7 bases. CDR3 in amino acids: CALRQGAGNTIYF. The CDR3 region has the DNA TGTGCCTTAAGACAGGGTGCTGGAAACACCATATATTTT.